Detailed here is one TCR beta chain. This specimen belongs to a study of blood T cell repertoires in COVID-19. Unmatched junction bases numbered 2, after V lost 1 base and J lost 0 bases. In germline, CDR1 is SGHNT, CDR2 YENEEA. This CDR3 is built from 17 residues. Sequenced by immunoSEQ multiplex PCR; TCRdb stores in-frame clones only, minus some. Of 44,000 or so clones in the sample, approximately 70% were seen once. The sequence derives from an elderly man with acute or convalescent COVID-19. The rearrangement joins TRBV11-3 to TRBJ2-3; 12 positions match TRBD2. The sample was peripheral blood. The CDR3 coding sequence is TGTGCCAGCAGCTTAGGGGGGACTAGCGGGAGCACAGATACGCAGTATTTT. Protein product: CASSLGGTSGSTDTQYF.